What follows describes a single TCR beta chain. Its cognate antigen is unknown. These data belong to a study of human T cells and chemical hapten exposure. Study-level information: An area of 2 cm by about 2.2 cm on upper inner arm skin received 2% DPC for sensitization. Patients had diphenylcyclopropenone applied to the scalp weekly throughout the approximately 25-week study.

Each CDR3 protein is one row after TCRdb ran MiXCR on the RACE reads. The sample consists of 79,000 or so distinct CDR3 sequences, around a tenth of them appearing once. Overall study findings and caveats: Every donor had alopecia, and their immune response may therefore differ from healthy people's.

Per the germline V gene, CDR1 is SGHRS and CDR2 is YFSETQ. There are 14 residues in the CDR3. The ends lost 4 bases at V and 4 bases at J; junction bases unmatched: 4. The time point denotes: patch test 1, 2 weeks after DPC sensitization. Treatment in this sample: therapeutic diphenylcyclopropenone sensitization with weekly scalp DPC. The sequence was obtained from a woman aged 45 to 65 with alopecia areata. Some clones in this sample may be carry-over from other donors' samples. This chain connects TRBV5-1 to TRBJ2-3; 9 nucleotides line up with TRBD2. Sequencing used whole blood, obtained in connection with sensitization to the hapten diphenylcyclopropenone (DPC). The CDR3: CASSTRTSADTQYF. Here the CDR3 DNA reads TGCGCCAGCAGCACCAGGACTAGCGCAGATACGCAGTATTTT.